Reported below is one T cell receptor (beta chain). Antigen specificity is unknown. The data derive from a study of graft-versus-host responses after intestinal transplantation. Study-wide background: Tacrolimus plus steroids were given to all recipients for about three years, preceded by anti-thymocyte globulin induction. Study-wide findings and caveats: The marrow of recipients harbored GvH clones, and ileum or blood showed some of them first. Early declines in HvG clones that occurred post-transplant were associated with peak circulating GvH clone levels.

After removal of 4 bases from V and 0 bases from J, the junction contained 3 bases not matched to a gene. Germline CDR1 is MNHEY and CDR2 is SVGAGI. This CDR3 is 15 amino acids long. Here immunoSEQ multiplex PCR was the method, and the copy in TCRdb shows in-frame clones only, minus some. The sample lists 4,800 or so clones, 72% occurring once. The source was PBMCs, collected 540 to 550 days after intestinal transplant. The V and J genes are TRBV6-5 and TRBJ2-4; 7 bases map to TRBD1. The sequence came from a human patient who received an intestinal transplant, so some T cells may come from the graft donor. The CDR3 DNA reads TGTGCCAGCAGTTTGACAGGGCTAGCCAAAAACATTCAGTACTTC. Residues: CASSLTGLAKNIQYF.